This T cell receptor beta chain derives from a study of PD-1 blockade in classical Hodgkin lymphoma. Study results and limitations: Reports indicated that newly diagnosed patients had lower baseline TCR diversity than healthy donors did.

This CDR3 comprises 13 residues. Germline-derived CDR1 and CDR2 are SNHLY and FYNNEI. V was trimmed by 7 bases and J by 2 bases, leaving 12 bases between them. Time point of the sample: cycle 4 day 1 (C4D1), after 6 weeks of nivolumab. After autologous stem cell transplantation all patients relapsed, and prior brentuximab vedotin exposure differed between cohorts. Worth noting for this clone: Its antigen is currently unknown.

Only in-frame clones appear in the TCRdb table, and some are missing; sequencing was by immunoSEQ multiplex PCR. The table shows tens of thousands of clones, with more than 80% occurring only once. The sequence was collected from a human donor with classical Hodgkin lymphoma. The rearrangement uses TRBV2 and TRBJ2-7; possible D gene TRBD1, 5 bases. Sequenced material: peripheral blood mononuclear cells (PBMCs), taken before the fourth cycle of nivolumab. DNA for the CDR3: TGTGCCAGCAACCAGGACACCACCTACGAGCAGTACTTC. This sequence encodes CASNQDTTYEQYF.